Each of the 2 T cell receptor beta chains below was sequenced from the same sample in a study of blood T cell repertoires in COVID-19. Assay used: immunoSEQ multiplex PCR; TCRdb lists only in-frame clones, some missing. The table has 300,000 to 500,000 clones, approximately 90% seen once. Sequencing used PBMCs or T cells enriched from blood (not recorded which). Receptors originate from a woman aged 30 to 39 with acute COVID-19.

The chain is built from TRBV7-2 and TRBJ2-7, with D tentatively TRBD1 (6 bases). The V end lost 2 bases, the J end lost 3 bases, and 14 bases lay between the germline ends. Germline assignment: CDR1 SGHTA and CDR2 FQGNSA. This CDR3 has 15 amino acids. CDR3 residues: CASSLSGRGNYEQYF. CDR3 coding DNA: TGTGCCAGCAGCTTATCCGGCAGGGGAAACTACGAGCAGTACTTC.

This chain uses TRBV29-1 with TRBJ2-3; 8 bases match TRBD1. Trimming cost V 6 bases and J 0 bases; bases outside gene matches: 2. The CDR3 has 13 amino acids. Germline CDR1 is SQVTM and CDR2 is ANQGSEA. This CDR3 is CSVNRGSTDTQYF. In DNA, the CDR3 is TGCAGCGTCAACAGGGGGAGCACAGATACGCAGTATTTT.